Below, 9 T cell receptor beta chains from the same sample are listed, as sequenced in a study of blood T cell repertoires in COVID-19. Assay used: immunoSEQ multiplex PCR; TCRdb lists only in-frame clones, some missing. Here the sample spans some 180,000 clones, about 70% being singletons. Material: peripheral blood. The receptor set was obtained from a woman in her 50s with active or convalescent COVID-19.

The CDR3 bases are TGTGCCAGTAGTATATTCGACGGGGGGACTCCCGAACTGTTTTTT. Its protein is CASSIFDGGTPELFF. The chain employs TRBV19 and TRBJ1-4; TRBD1 is a possible D gene (5 bases). V was trimmed by 2 bases and J by 12 bases, leaving 19 bases between them. The CDR3 is 15 residues long. Germline V gene lookup returns CDR1 LNHDA and CDR2 SQIVND (reference sequence).

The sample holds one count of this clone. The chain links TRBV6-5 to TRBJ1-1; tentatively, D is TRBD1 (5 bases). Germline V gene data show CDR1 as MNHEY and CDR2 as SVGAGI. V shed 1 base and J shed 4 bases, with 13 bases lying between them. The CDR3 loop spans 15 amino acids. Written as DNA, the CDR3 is TGTGCCAGCAGTTACTGGATAGGGGCCGGCACTGAAGCTTTCTTT. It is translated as CASSYWIGAGTEAFF.

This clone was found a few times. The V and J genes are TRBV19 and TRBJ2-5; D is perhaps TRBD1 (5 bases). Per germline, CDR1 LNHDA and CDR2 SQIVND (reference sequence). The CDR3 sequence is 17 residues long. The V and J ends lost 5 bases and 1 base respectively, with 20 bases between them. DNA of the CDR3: TGTGCCAGTAGTCACGAGAACAGGAGACCCTTCCAAGAGACCCAGTACTTC. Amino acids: CASSHENRRPFQETQYF.

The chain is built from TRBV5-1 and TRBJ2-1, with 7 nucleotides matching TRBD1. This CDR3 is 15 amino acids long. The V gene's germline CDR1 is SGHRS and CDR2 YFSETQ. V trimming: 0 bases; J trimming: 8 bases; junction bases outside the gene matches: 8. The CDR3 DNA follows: TGCGCCAGCAGCTTGGAGAGACAGGGTGAGGATGAGCAGTTCTTC. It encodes CASSLERQGEDEQFF.

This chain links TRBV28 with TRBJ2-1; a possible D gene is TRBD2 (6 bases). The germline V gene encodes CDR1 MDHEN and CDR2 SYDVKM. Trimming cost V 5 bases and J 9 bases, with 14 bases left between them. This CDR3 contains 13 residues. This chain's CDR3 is CASSRTLAGEQFF. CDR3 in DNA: TGTGCCAGCAGTAGGACACTAGCAGGTGAGCAGTTCTTC. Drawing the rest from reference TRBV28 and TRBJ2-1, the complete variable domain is DVKVTQSSRYLVKRTGEKVFLECVQDMDHENMFWYRQDPGLGLRLIYFSYDVKMKEKGDIPEGYSVSREKKERFSLILESASTNQTSMYLCASSRTLAGEQFFGPGTRLTVL.

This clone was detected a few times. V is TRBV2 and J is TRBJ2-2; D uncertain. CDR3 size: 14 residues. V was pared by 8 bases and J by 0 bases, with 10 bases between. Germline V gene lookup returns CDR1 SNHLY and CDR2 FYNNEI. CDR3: CASVQNANTGELFF. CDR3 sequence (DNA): TGTGCCAGCGTACAGAACGCGAACACCGGGGAGCTGTTTTTT.

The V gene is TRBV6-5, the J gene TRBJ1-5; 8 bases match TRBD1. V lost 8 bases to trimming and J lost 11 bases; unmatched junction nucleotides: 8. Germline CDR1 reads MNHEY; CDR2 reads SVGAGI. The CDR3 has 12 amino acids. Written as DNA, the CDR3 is TGTGCCAGCCAGGGGGCGGATTTAACCCAGCATTTT. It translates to CASQGADLTQHF.

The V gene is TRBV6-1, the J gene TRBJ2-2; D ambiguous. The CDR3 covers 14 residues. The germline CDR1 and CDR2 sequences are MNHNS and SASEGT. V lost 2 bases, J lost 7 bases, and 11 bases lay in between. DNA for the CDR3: TGTGCCAGCAGTGAATGGCGGCCCCACGGGGAGCTGTTTTTT. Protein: CASSEWRPHGELFF.

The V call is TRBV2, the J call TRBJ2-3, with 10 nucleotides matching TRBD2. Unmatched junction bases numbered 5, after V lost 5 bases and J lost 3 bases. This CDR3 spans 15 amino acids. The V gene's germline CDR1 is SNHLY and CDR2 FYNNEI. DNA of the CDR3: TGTGCCAGCAGTCTAGCGGGAGTGGTAACAGATACGCAGTATTTT. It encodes CASSLAGVVTDTQYF.